Listed here are 18 T cell receptor beta chains from one sample, sequenced in a study of cytomegalovirus exposure and HLA in healthy donors. PCR employed 60 Vbeta and 13 Jbeta primers. Libraries were prepared by immunoSEQ multiplex PCR; TCRdb keeps only in-frame clonotypes and omits some of them. The sample includes 200,000 to 250,000 clones, about 81% seen only once; the top ten take 8%. Sequences were obtained from PBMCs. These receptors all come from an older woman in good health and CMV-seropositive.

This chain uses TRBV14 with TRBJ1-1, with 11 bases that match TRBD1. The germline gives CDR1 SGHDN, CDR2 FVKESK. The length of the CDR3 is 13 residues. V was pared by 4 bases and J by 10 bases, with 5 bases of the junction left unmatched. CDR3 sequence: CASSPGTGGLAFF. The CDR3, as DNA: TGTGCCAGCAGCCCAGGGACAGGGGGATTAGCTTTCTTT.

The chain couples TRBV6-1 to TRBJ1-1; tentative D call: TRBD1 (6 bases). From germline, CDR1 is MNHNS and CDR2 SASEGT. Trimming pared 6 bases from V and 2 bases from J, leaving 10 bases between. The CDR3 has 13 amino acids. The CDR3 reads CASRLTGNTEAFF. CDR3 nucleotide sequence: TGTGCCAGCAGGTTGACAGGTAACACTGAAGCTTTCTTT.

This sequence joins TRBV4-1 and TRBJ2-1, with 9 positions matching TRBD2. After removal of 5 bases from V and 5 bases from J, the junction contained 10 bases not matched to a gene. Germline lookup yields CDR1 MGHRA and CDR2 YSYEKL. The CDR3 runs 16 residues. CDR3: CASSSPRTSANNEQFF. The CDR3 nucleotides are TGCGCCAGCAGCTCCCCAAGGACTAGCGCGAACAATGAGCAGTTCTTC.

The V call is TRBV7-9, the J call TRBJ1-2; D not resolved. Germline loops: CDR1 SEHNR, CDR2 FQNEAQ (reference sequence). This CDR3 comprises 15 residues. The V end was cut by 1 base, the J end by 3 bases, with 12 bases between. The CDR3 nucleotides are TGTGCCAGCAGCTTAGTGGCAGATTTGTACTATGGCTACACCTTC. Protein: CASSLVADLYYGYTF.

This clone was seen just once. The chain joins TRBV9 to TRBJ2-1, with TRBD2 matching over 7 bases. The length of the CDR3 is 15 residues. V was clipped by 0 bases and J by 8 bases; unmatched bases: 8. Germline V gene sequence: CDR1 SGDLS, CDR2 YYNGEE. Written as DNA, the CDR3 is TGTGCCAGCAGCGTAGGGGTGCTAGCGGTCTATGAGCAGTTCTTC. Amino acids: CASSVGVLAVYEQFF.

In its sample, this clone was seen once. A read error may produce the germline difference seen at one junction end. The rearrangement joins TRBV7-9 to TRBJ1-1, with D unclear. Germline V lookup: CDR1 SEHNR, CDR2 FQNEAQ (reference sequence). The CDR3 length is 12 residues. As DNA, the CDR3 is TGTTCCAGCAGGAGGATGAACACTGAAGCTTTCTTT. Amino acid sequence: CSSRRMNTEAFF.

This clone has a handful of counts. DNA of the CDR3: TGTGCCAGCAGTGATCCGAGGACACGTCTTGAAGCTTTCTTT. It codes for CASSDPRTRLEAFF. The V gene is TRBV5-4, the J gene TRBJ1-1, with D possibly being TRBD1 (5 bases). This CDR3 region has 14 residues. The V and J ends lost 5 bases and 7 bases respectively, with 18 bases between them. Germline V gene sequence: CDR1 SGHNT, CDR2 YYREEE (reference sequence).

This clone was detected only once. The J gene is TRBJ2-6, the V gene TRBV5-1; D uncertain. V lost 0 bases and J 4 bases, leaving 8 bases between the germline ends. Looked up from germline, CDR1 is SGHRS and CDR2 is YFSETQ. This CDR3 has 15 residues. The CDR3, as DNA: TGCGCCAGCAGCTTGGCCCCCGGGGGGGCCAACGTCCTGACTTTC. This codes for CASSLAPGGANVLTF.

The chain has TRBV2 and TRBJ2-3, with TRBD2 matching over 12 bases. Germline V gene lookup returns CDR1 SNHLY and CDR2 FYNNEI. The CDR3 has 16 amino acids. Trimming at V came to 2 bases and at J to 13 bases, leaving 13 bases not matched to a gene. The CDR3 here is CASSETSGRTPGSEYF. The DNA of the CDR3 is TGTGCCAGCAGTGAAACTAGCGGGAGGACCCCTGGGAGTGAGTATTTT.

The rearrangement joins TRBV11-2 to TRBJ1-2, with D tentatively TRBD1 (6 bases). CDR3 length: 11 amino acids. V lost 5 bases to trimming and J lost 8 bases, with 9 bases between them. Germline-derived CDR1 and CDR2 are SGHAT and FQNNGV. CDR3 protein: CASSAGVGYTF. CDR3 DNA: TGTGCCAGCAGCGCAGGGGTAGGCTACACCTTC.

The gene calls are TRBV29-1 and TRBJ1-1; weak D call: TRBD1 (5 bases). Germline assignment: CDR1 SQVTM and CDR2 ANQGSEA. The V and J ends lost 4 bases and 1 base respectively, with 7 bases between them. The CDR3 totals 12 residues. The CDR3: CSVARANTEAFF. The DNA of the CDR3 is TGCAGCGTTGCCAGGGCGAACACTGAAGCTTTCTTT.

The rearrangement uses TRBV28 and TRBJ2-5; 11 nucleotides line up with TRBD2. Germline V lookup: CDR1 MDHEN, CDR2 SYDVKM. J lost 5 bases, V lost 6 bases, and 8 bases had no gene match. CDR3 length equals 15 residues. The CDR3 spells CASSPTSGSFETQYF. The DNA of the CDR3 is TGTGCCAGCAGCCCAACTAGCGGGAGCTTTGAGACCCAGTACTTC.

The V and J genes are TRBV4-2 and TRBJ2-3; weak D call: TRBD2 (6 bases). This CDR3 is 14 amino acids long. Deletions cut 4 bases from V and 6 bases from J, with 14 bases between. Germline loops: CDR1 LGHNA, CDR2 YNFKEQ. CDR3: CASSPRLEVDTQYF. The DNA of the CDR3 is TGTGCCAGCAGCCCTCGACTAGAGGTCGATACGCAGTATTTT.

This chain connects TRBV5-1 to TRBJ2-3, with a possible D match to TRBD1 (5 bases). Germline CDR1 SGHRS, CDR2 YFSETQ. The CDR3 is 16 amino acids. V was shortened by 0 bases and J by 5 bases, with 16 bases between the two germline ends. The CDR3 DNA sequence: TGCGCCAGCAGCTTGGGGTCACAGGCTGCCGGAGATACGCAGTATTTT. Its translation is CASSLGSQAAGDTQYF.

The genes are TRBV7-2 and TRBJ1-1; 8 nucleotides agree with TRBD1. The CDR3 totals 14 residues. Germline V gene sequence: CDR1 SGHTA, CDR2 FQGNSA. Losses at the gene ends were 1 base for V and 6 bases for J; bases not matched to a gene: 4. The CDR3 protein is CASSLVQGASEAFF. In nucleotides, the CDR3 is TGTGCCAGCAGCTTAGTGCAGGGGGCCTCTGAAGCTTTCTTT.

This chain connects TRBV25-1 to TRBJ1-3; 10 nucleotides agree with TRBD1. There are 18 residues in the CDR3. Germline CDR1 MGHDK, CDR2 SYGVNS. V trimming: 6 bases; J trimming: 1 base; junction bases outside the gene matches: 12. CDR3 bases: TGTGCCAGCAGCCCGACAGGGGGCGCGTTAGGATCTGGAAACACCATATATTTT. Translated: CASSPTGGALGSGNTIYF. The full variable domain, rest sourced from reference TRBV25-1 and TRBJ1-3, is EADIYQTPRYLVIGTGKKITLECSQTMGHDKMYWYQQDPGMELHLIHYSYGVNSTEKGDLSSESTVSRIRTEHFPLTLESARPSHTSQYLCASSPTGGALGSGNTIYFGEGSWLTVV.

The rearrangement links TRBV30 to TRBJ1-1; D is perhaps TRBD1 (5 bases). The CDR3 sequence is 11 residues long. The V gene lost 8 bases and the J gene lost 2 bases, with 9 bases spanning the gap. Germline CDR1 is GTSNPN and CDR2 is SVGIG (reference sequence). CDR3 in amino acids: CARGRNTEAFF. The DNA of the CDR3 is TGTGCCCGGGGGAGAAACACTGAAGCTTTCTTT.

The V and J genes are TRBV2 and TRBJ2-1; TRBD2 matches 10 bases. J gave up 5 bases and V 5 bases, and 9 bases lay outside the gene matches. The CDR3 contains 16 residues. Germline loops: CDR1 SNHLY, CDR2 FYNNEI. The CDR3, as DNA: TGTGCCAGCAGTCCCGCCGGGACTAGCGTACACAATGAGCAGTTCTTC. Translated: CASSPAGTSVHNEQFF.